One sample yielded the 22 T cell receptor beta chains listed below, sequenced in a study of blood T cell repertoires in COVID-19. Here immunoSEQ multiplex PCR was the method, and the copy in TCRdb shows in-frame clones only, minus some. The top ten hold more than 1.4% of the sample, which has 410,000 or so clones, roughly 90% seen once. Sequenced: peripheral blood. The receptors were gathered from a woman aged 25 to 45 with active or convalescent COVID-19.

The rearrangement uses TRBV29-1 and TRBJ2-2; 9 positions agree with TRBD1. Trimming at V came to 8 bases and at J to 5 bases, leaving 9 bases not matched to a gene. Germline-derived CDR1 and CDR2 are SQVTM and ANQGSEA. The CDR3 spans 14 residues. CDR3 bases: TGCAGCAAGGGACAGGGAGTAGGGACCGGGGAGCTGTTTTTT. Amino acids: CSKGQGVGTGELFF.

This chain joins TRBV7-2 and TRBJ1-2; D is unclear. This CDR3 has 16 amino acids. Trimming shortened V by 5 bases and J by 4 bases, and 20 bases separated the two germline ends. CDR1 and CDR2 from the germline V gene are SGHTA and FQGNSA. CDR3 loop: CASSLNPRTTSYGYTF. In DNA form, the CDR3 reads TGTGCCAGCAGCCTAAACCCGCGGACCACTAGCTATGGCTACACCTTC.

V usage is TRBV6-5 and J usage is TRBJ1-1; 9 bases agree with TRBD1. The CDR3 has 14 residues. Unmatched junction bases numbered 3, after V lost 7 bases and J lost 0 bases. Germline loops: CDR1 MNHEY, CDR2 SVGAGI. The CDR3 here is CASMRDRVNTEAFF. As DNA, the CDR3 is TGTGCCAGCATGCGGGACAGGGTGAACACTGAAGCTTTCTTT.

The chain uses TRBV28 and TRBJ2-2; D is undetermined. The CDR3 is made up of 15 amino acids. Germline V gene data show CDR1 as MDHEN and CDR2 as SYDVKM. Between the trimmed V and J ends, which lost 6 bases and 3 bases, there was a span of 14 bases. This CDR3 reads CASSLVNTYTGELFF. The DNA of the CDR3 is TGTGCCAGCAGCCTAGTCAACACCTACACCGGGGAGCTGTTTTTT.

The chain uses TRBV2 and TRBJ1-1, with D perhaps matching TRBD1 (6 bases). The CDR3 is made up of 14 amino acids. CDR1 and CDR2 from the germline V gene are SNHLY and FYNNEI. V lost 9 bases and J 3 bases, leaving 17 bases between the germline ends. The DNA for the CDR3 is TGTGCCAGGTCGGCTATGGGGGCACACACTGAAGCTTTCTTT. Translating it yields CARSAMGAHTEAFF.

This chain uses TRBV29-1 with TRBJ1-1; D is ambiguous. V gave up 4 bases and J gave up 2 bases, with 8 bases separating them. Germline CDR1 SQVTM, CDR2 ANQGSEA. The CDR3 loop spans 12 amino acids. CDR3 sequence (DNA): TGCAGCGTTGGAGGGAAAAACACTGAAGCTTTCTTT. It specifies CSVGGKNTEAFF.

The CDR3 loop reads CASSESLEQPQHF. The DNA of the CDR3 is TGCGCCAGCAGTGAGTCCCTAGAACAGCCCCAGCATTTT. The V call is TRBV10-2, the J call TRBJ1-5; D call uncertain. Germline V CDR1 and CDR2: WSHSY, SAAADI. V was trimmed by 0 bases and J by 7 bases, leaving 7 bases between them. CDR3 length: 13 residues.

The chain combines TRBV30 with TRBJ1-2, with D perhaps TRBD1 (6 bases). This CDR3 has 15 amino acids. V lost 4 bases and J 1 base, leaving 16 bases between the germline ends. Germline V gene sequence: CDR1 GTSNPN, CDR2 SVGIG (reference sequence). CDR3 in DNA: TGTGCCTGGAATCACAGGGAGCGACTTAACTATGGCTACACCTTC. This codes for CAWNHRERLNYGYTF.

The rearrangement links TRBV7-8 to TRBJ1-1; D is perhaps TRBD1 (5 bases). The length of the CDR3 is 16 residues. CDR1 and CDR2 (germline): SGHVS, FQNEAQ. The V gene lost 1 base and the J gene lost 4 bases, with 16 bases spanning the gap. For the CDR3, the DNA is TGTGCCAGCAGCTTAGGCGAAGGGGCCGCCGCCACTGAAGCTTTCTTT. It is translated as CASSLGEGAAATEAFF.

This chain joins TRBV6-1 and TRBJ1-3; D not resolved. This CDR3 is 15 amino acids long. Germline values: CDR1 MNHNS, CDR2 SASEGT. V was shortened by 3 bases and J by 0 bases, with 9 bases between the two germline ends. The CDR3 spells CASSEASNSGNTIYF. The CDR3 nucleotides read TGTGCCAGCAGTGAGGCCAGTAACTCTGGAAACACCATATATTTT.

The CDR3 DNA sequence: TGTGCCAGTAGTGTTACTGACAGGGCCCTTTACACTGAAGCTTTCTTT. Amino acid sequence: CASSVTDRALYTEAFF. This rearrangement joins TRBV19 to TRBJ1-1; 7 bases fit TRBD1. V was pared by 5 bases and J by 3 bases, with 12 bases of the junction left unmatched. The germline CDR1 and CDR2 sequences are LNHDA and SQIVND (reference sequence). CDR3 size: 16 residues.

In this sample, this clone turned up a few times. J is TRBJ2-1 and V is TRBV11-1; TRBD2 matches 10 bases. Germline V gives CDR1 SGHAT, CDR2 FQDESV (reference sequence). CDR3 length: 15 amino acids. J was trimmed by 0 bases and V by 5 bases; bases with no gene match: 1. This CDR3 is CASSPSGSSYNEQFF. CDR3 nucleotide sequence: TGTGCCAGCAGCCCTAGCGGGAGCTCCTACAATGAGCAGTTCTTC.

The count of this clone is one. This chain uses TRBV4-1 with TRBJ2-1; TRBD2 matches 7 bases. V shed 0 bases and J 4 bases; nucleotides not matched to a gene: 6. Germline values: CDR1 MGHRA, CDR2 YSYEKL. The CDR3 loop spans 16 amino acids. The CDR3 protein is CASSQELAATYNEQFF. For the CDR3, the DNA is TGCGCCAGCAGCCAAGAGCTAGCGGCGACGTACAATGAGCAGTTCTTC.

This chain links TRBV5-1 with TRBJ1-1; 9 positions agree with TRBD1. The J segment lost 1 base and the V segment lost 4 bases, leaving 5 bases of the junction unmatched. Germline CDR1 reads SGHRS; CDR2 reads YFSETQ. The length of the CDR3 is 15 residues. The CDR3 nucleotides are TGCGCCAGCAGCACGGAACAGGGGGCGAACACTGAAGCTTTCTTT. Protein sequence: CASSTEQGANTEAFF.

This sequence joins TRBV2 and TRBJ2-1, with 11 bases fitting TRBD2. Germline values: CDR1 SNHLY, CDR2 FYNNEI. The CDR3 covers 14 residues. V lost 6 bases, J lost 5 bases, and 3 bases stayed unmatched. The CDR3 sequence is CASRRLAGNNEQFF. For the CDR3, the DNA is TGTGCCAGCAGGAGACTAGCGGGAAACAATGAGCAGTTCTTC.

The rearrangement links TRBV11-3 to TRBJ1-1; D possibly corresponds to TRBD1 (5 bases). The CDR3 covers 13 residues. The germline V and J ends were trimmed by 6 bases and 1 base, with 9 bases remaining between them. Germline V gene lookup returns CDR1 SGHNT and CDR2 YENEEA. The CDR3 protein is CASSRGKNTEAFF. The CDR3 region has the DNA TGTGCCAGCAGTCGGGGGAAGAACACTGAAGCTTTCTTT.

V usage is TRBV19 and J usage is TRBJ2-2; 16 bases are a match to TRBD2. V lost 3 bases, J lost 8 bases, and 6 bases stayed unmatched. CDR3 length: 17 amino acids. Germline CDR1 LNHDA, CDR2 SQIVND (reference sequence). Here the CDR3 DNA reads TGTGCCAGTAGTATCGGGACTAGCGGGAGGGGACTGGGGGAGCTGTTTTTT. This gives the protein CASSIGTSGRGLGELFF.

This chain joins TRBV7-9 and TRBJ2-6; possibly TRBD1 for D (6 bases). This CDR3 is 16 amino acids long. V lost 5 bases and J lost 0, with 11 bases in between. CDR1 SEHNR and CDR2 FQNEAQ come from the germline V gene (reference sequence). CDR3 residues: CASSQRTDSGANVLTF. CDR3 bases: TGTGCCAGCAGCCAAAGGACAGACTCTGGGGCCAACGTCCTGACTTTC.

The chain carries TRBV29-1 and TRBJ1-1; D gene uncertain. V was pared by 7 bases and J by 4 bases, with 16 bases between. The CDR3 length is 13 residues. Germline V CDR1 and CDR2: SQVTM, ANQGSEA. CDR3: CSAPLGRGTEAFF. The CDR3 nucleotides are TGCAGCGCTCCACTAGGTCGGGGCACTGAAGCTTTCTTT. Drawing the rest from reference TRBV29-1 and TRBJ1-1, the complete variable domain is SAVISQKPSRDICQRGTSLTIQCQVDSQVTMMFWYRQQPGQSLTLIATANQGSEATYESGFVIDKFPISRPNLTFSTLTVSNMSPEDSSIYLCSAPLGRGTEAFFGQGTRLTVV.

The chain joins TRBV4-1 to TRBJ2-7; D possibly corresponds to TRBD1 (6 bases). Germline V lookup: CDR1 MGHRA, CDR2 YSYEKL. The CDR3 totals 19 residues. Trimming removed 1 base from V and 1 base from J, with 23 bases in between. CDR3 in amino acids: CASSQVGSKLVRGSYEQYF. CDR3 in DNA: TGCGCCAGCAGCCAAGTCGGGTCTAAACTAGTCAGGGGATCCTACGAGCAGTACTTC.

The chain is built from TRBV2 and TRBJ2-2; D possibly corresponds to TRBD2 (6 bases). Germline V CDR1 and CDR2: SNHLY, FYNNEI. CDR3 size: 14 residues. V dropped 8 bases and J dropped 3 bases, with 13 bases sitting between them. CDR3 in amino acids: CASSDYPDTGELFF. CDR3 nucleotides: TGTGCCAGCTCGGACTATCCGGACACCGGGGAGCTGTTTTTT.

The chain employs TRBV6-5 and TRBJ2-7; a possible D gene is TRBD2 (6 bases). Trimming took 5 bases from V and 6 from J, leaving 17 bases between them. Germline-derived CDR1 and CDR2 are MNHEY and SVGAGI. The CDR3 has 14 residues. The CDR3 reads CASSRLGTATEQYF. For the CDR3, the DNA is TGTGCCAGCAGTCGGTTGGGGACTGCCACCGAGCAGTACTTC.